This T cell receptor (beta chain) was sequenced in a study of identical twins. J lost 0 bases, V lost 3 bases, and 14 bases had no gene match. CDR1 is DFQATT, CDR2 SNEGSKA, per germline (reference sequence). The CDR3 has 18 amino acids. Each CDR3 protein is one row after TCRdb ran MiXCR on the 5' RACE reads. The sample has 450,000 or so distinct CDR3 sequences, 11% to 15% seen once. In this sample, this clonotype turned up many times. The sample was also linked to a second study, of yellow fever vaccine responses in identical twins.

This clonotype was sampled from a woman aged 18-35 years in good health. The chain combines TRBV20-1 with TRBJ1-5; 7 bases line up with TRBD1. Sample: CD4+ T cells sorted from blood. Here the CDR3 reads CSASVTGTVDYSNQPQHF. The CDR3 DNA reads as TGCAGTGCTAGTGTTACCGGGACAGTGGATTATAGCAATCAGCCCCAGCATTTT.